The rows below give T cell receptor beta chains drawn from one sample of a study of shared T cell receptors in the human thymus. Generated by immunoSEQ multiplex PCR, the TCRdb table keeps only in-frame clones and is missing some. The data show some 700,000 clones, 85% to 90% seen once. The same data also went into a second study, on human thymus T cells.

The sequenced sample was thymocytes. These TCRs come from a boy in the first two years of life with a congenital heart defect. CDR3s include the opening cysteine and the closing phenylalanine or tryptophan. Each record gives: D gene, J gene, V gene, clone size, CDR3 protein, CDR3 DNA. D genes are given only for firm matches. Clone size is given for some rows only: seen once, a few or many times, or a class if the clone is expanded.

>TRBD1|TRBJ1-2|TRBV6-5|NA
CASSLRQGGIYTF
TGTGCCAGCAGCCTCCGACAGGGTGGAATCTACACCTTC
>NA|TRBJ2-7|TRBV5-1|NA
CASSRQASDREQYF
TGCGCCAGCAGCCGACAGGCCTCCGATCGGGAGCAGTACTTC
>TRBD1|TRBJ2-1|TRBV29-1|once
CSVSDRGKFF
TGCAGCGTCTCGGACAGGGGAAAGTTCTTC
>TRBD1|TRBJ1-2|TRBV14|NA
CASSQGTSGGLPNYGYTF
TGTGCCAGCAGCCAAGGAACGTCAGGGGGCTTGCCTAACTATGGCTACACCTTC
>TRBD1|TRBJ2-1|TRBV19|once
CASSIEGDSRYNEQFF
TGTGCCAGTAGTATAGAGGGGGACAGCCGATACAATGAGCAGTTCTTC
>NA|TRBJ2-1|TRBV7-6|NA
CASSSRAADGNEQFF
TGTGCCAGCAGCTCCCGAGCGGCCGACGGCAATGAGCAGTTCTTC
>TRBD1|TRBJ1-1|TRBV19|NA
CASSIRQGWTEAFF
TGTGCCAGTAGCATTAGACAGGGTTGGACTGAAGCTTTCTTT
>TRBD1|TRBJ1-2|TRBV5-8|NA
CASSYGDSYYGYTF
TGTGCCAGCAGCTATGGGGACAGCTACTATGGCTACACCTTC
>TRBD2|TRBJ2-3|TRBV18|NA
CASSLGTSGTTDTQYF
TGTGCCAGCTCACTAGGGACTAGCGGGACCACAGATACGCAGTATTTT
>TRBD2|TRBJ2-1|TRBV7-8|NA
CASSPGLAGGGIYNEQFF
TGTGCCAGCAGCCCGGGACTAGCGGGAGGGGGGATCTACAATGAGCAGTTCTTC
>TRBD2|TRBJ2-1|TRBV9|NA
CASSVKREGSYNEQFF
TGTGCCAGCAGCGTCAAGCGGGAGGGTTCCTACAATGAGCAGTTCTTC
>NA|TRBJ1-3|TRBV30|NA
CAWSAPVWGTTPSGNTIYF
TGTGCCTGGAGTGCACCCGTATGGGGCACTACACCCTCTGGAAACACCATATATTTT
>NA|TRBJ2-5|TRBV11-2|NA
CASSLGHRAGTSETQYF
TGTGCCAGCAGCTTAGGGCACAGGGCCGGGACATCAGAGACCCAGTACTTC
>NA|TRBJ1-3|TRBV5-1|NA
CASSGGHFSGNTIYF
TGCGCCAGCAGTGGCGGACATTTCTCTGGAAACACCATATATTTT
>TRBD2|TRBJ2-1|TRBV7-9|NA
CASSQAVAGGPLDEQFF
TGTGCCAGCAGCCAAGCAGTAGCGGGAGGGCCTTTGGATGAGCAGTTCTTC
>NA|TRBJ2-7|TRBV5-4|NA
CASSLGTLSYEQYF
TGTGCCAGCAGCTTGGGGACTCTCTCCTACGAGCAGTACTTC
>NA|TRBJ1-4|TRBV7-6|NA
CASSPTGHHEKLFF
TGTGCCAGCAGCCCGACGGGACATCACGAAAAACTGTTTTTT
>TRBD1|TRBJ1-2|TRBV5-5|few
CASSLGQGVYGYTF
TGTGCCAGCAGTTTAGGACAGGGGGTCTATGGCTACACCTTC
>TRBD1|TRBJ1-6|TRBV28|few
CASSTYMGQSSSYNSPLHF
TGTGCCAGCAGTACCTACATGGGACAGTCCAGCTCCTATAATTCACCCCTCCACTTT
>NA|TRBJ1-5|TRBV10-3|NA
CAISVGGGFWPQHF
TGTGCCATCAGTGTGGGAGGAGGGTTTTGGCCCCAGCATTTT
>TRBD1|TRBJ1-1|TRBV15|NA
CATSRDIRGQGPPSNTEAFF
TGTGCCACCAGCAGAGATATTAGGGGACAGGGTCCCCCATCGAACACTGAAGCTTTCTTT